This T cell receptor (beta chain) was obtained from a study of cytomegalovirus exposure and HLA in healthy donors. On the study more broadly: The 100 to 150 validation repertoires matched the approximately 700 first-cohort repertoires in platform, a later analysis reported.

Findings of the study overall: In a later analysis, first-cohort TCR clusters were found to tend to co-occur in the 95 to 150 validation repertoires. Cytomegalovirus-associated TCR beta chains were listed, numbering some 150.

The donors were members of the approximately 120-subject validation cohort (separate from the 666-subject first cohort). Germline V gene sequence: CDR1 MNHEY, CDR2 SMNVEV (reference sequence). The V segment lost 6 bases and the J segment 3 bases; nucleotides outside the gene matches: 6. This CDR3 is built from 15 residues. As concerns this clone: Its specificity is not known.

Sequencing was performed with immunoSEQ multiplex PCR; in TCRdb, only in-frame clones are kept and a portion is missing. The sample consists of tens of thousands of clones, 95% of them appearing once. The origin of this receptor is a woman aged 18-29 years in good health and CMV-seronegative. This rearrangement joins TRBV27 to TRBJ1-5, with 9 bases identical to TRBD1. The sample was PBMCs. The CDR3 sequence: CASRDTGGPNQPQHF. In nucleotides, the CDR3 is TGTGCCAGCAGAGACACAGGGGGCCCCAATCAGCCCCAGCATTTT.